The 6 T cell receptor beta chains given below trace back to one sample, sequenced in a study of blood T cell repertoires in COVID-19 (dated by TCRdb to 2018 to 2021). The receptor library was made with the immunoSEQ multiplex PCR assay. TCRdb stores this immuneACCESS table with in-frame sequences only. Part of the clones is absent; in the studies checked, under half of the shortfall reflects unresolved V genes, and no reason is known for the rest. This sample is represented by about 160,000 clones; around 74% of them were singletons. 8.1% of the sample belongs to the ten largest clones. Sequencing input: peripheral blood. The receptors stem from a woman aged 60-75 years with COVID-19, enrolled during active disease.

This chain joins TRBV28 and TRBJ1-5; 7 bases line up with TRBD1. Unmatched junction bases numbered 8, after V lost 6 bases and J lost 3 bases. The germline gives CDR1 MDHEN, CDR2 SYDVKM. CDR3 size: 15 residues. CDR3 protein: CASRPQGVPNQPQHF. CDR3 DNA sequence: TGTGCCAGCAGACCCCAGGGGGTCCCCAATCAGCCCCAGCATTTT.

This clone appeared a single time. The rearrangement joins TRBV5-8 to TRBJ1-5, with 9 bases matching TRBD1. V was clipped by 4 bases and J by 6 bases; unmatched bases: 2. This CDR3 comprises 13 residues. Germline CDR1 reads SGHTS; CDR2 reads YDEGEE. As DNA, the CDR3 is TGTGCCAGCAGCATGGGACAGGGTCAGCCCCAGCATTTT. Protein: CASSMGQGQPQHF.

The chain joins TRBV2 to TRBJ2-7; tentatively, D is TRBD2 (6 bases). CDR1 SNHLY and CDR2 FYNNEI come from the germline V gene. V lost 1 base and J 3 bases, leaving 7 bases between the germline ends. The CDR3 has 13 residues. CDR3 in DNA: TGTGCCAGCAGTGAAGTGGGGGGCTACGAGCAGTACTTC. Residues: CASSEVGGYEQYF.

This clone has just one count. At one of its ends the junction is not consistent with the germline gene, which may arise from a read error. This chain uses TRBV10-2 with TRBJ1-2; TRBD1 might be the D (5 bases). CDR1 WSHSY and CDR2 SAAADI come from the germline V gene. This CDR3 has 13 residues. The CDR3 reads CASSGGRAYGYTF. The CDR3 DNA reads as TGCGCCAGCAGTGGGGGGAGGGCCTATGGCTACACTTTC.

The chain uses TRBV2 and TRBJ1-4; D gene ambiguous. Germline V gives CDR1 SNHLY, CDR2 FYNNEI. This CDR3 contains 15 residues. V was clipped by 6 bases and J by 6 bases, with 17 bases between them. The CDR3 loop is CASSLVRDIDEKLFF. The CDR3 nucleotides read TGTGCCAGCAGCCTCGTTAGAGACATCGATGAAAAACTGTTTTTT.

The V call is TRBV11-3, the J call TRBJ2-5, with TRBD1 matching over 11 bases. The junction had 8 bases not matched to a gene; V was cut back by 8 bases and J by 3 bases. The CDR3 spans 15 residues. Germline CDR1 and CDR2: SGHNT and YENEEA. CDR3 sequence reads: CASSSGTGGKETQYF. Written as DNA, the CDR3 is TGTGCCAGCTCGTCCGGGACAGGGGGAAAAGAGACCCAGTACTTC.